The sequence of this T cell receptor (beta chain) was determined in a study of shared clonotypes between healthy human individuals. As to this clone: The same CDR3 is also encoded by other DNA sequences in this sample.

Here immunoSEQ multiplex PCR was the method, and the copy in TCRdb shows in-frame clones only, minus some. The sample lists more than 1 million clones; approximately 80% were seen once. The CDR3 sequence is 12 residues long. V lost 3 bases to trimming and J lost 4 bases, with 8 bases between them. CDR1 is SGHRS and CDR2 is YFSETQ in the germline V gene. This sequence joins TRBV5-1 and TRBJ2-7; D is possibly TRBD1 (6 bases). This sequence was found in a man younger than 30 in good health. Some clones in this sample may be carry-over from other donors' samples. The specimen sequenced was memory CD4+ T cells from PBMCs. Subset given: CD45RA-negative fraction. The CDR3 DNA sequence: TGCGCCAGCAGCTCGCAGGGGTACGAGCAGTACTTC. It yields the protein CASSSQGYEQYF. Using reference TRBV5-1 and TRBJ2-7 for the parts outside the CDR3, the full variable domain is KAGVTQTPRYLIKTRGQQVTLSCSPISGHRSVSWYQQTPGQGLQFLFEYFSETQRNKGNFPGRFSGRQFSNSRSEMNVSTLELGDSALYLCASSSQGYEQYFGPGTRLTVT.